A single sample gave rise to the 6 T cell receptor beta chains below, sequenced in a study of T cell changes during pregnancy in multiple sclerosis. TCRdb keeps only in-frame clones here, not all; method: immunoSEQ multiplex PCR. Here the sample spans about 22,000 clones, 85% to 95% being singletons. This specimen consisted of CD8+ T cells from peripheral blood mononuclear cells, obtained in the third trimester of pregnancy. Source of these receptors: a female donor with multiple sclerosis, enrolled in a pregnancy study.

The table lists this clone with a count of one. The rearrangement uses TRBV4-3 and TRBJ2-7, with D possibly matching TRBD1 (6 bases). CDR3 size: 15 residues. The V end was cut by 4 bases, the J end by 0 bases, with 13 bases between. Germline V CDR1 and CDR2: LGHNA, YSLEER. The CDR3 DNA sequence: TGCGCCAGCAGCCGGTACCGGGACACCTCCTACGAGCAGTACTTC. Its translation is CASSRYRDTSYEQYF.

The CDR3 reads CASSSTGDSGNTIYF. The DNA for the CDR3 is TGTGCCAGCAGTTCGACAGGGGACTCTGGAAACACCATATATTTT. V gene TRBV27 combines with J gene TRBJ1-3, with 8 bases matching TRBD1. CDR3 size: 15 residues. The V gene end was trimmed by 4 bases and the J gene end by 0 bases; junction bases not matched to a gene: 2. Germline CDR1 reads MNHEY; CDR2 reads SMNVEV (reference sequence).

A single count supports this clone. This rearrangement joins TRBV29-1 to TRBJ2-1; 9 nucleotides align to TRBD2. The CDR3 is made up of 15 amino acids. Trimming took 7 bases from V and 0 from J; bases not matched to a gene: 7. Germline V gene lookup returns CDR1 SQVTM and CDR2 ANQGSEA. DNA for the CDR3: TGCAGCGCCTACAAGCGGGAGGACTCCTACAATGAGCAGTTCTTC. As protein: CSAYKREDSYNEQFF.

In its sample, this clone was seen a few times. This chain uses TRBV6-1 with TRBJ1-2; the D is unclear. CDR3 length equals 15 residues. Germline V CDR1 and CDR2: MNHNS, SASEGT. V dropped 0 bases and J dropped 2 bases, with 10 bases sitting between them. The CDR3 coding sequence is TGTGCCAGCAGTGAAGCGGCGGGGATGAACTATGGCTACACCTTC. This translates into CASSEAAGMNYGYTF.

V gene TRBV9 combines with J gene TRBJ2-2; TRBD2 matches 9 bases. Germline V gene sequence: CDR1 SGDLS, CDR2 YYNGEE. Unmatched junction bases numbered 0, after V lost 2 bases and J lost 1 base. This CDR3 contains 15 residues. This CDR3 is CASSVRGGNTGELFF. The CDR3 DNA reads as TGTGCCAGCAGCGTGCGGGGGGGGAACACCGGGGAGCTGTTTTTT.

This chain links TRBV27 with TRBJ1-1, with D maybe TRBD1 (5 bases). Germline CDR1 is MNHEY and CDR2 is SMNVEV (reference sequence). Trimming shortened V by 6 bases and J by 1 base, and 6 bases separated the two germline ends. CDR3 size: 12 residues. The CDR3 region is CASSQGNTEAFF. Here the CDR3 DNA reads TGTGCCAGCAGCCAGGGGAACACTGAAGCTTTCTTT.